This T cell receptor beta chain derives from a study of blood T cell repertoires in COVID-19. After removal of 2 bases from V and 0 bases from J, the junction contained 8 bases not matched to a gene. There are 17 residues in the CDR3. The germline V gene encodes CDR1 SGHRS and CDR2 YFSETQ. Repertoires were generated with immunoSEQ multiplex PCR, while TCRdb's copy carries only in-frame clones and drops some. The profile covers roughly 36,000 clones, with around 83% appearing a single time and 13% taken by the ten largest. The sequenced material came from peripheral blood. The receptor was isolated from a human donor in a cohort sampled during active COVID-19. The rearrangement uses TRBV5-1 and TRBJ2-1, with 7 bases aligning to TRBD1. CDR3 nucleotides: TGCGCCAGCAGCTTAATTAGGGACAGTTTCTCCTACAATGAGCAGTTCTTC. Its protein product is CASSLIRDSFSYNEQFF.